The 3 T cell receptor beta chains below were found in one sample sequenced in a study of blood T cells in healthy people across ages. A second PCR of 7 to 11 cycles used a sample-barcoded 5' primer and a J-beta primer mix. TCRdb fed the 5' RACE reads into MiXCR, producing one record per CDR3 protein. The table shows more than 650,000 distinct CDR3 sequences, with 25% to 30% occurring only once. In addition, the sample was reused for a study of T cells of mothers and their children.

Specimen: blood. These receptors all come from a boy between 10 and 17 years old in good health.

The rearrangement links TRBV7-9 to TRBJ2-5; D gene unclear. The DNA matches TRBJ2-7 better at its end, which makes the J call doubtful. CDR3 length equals 13 residues. The germline gives CDR1 SEHNR, CDR2 FQNEAQ (reference sequence). Here the CDR3 DNA reads TGTGCCAGCAGCTACATGCTTTCCTACGAGCAGTACTTC. Protein: CASSYMLSYEQYF.

The chain uses TRBV4-2 and TRBJ2-5; 8 positions agree with TRBD2. This CDR3 is built from 17 residues. Germline V gene sequence: CDR1 LGHNA, CDR2 YNFKEQ. The trim removed 3 bases at V and 5 bases at J, leaving 14 bases unmatched. The CDR3 reads CASSHGPGLDVSETQYF. DNA for the CDR3: TGTGCCAGCAGCCATGGACCGGGACTAGATGTTTCCGAGACCCAGTACTTC.

The V call is TRBV10-3, the J call TRBJ2-5; D call uncertain. This CDR3 has 11 amino acids. V shed 4 bases and J shed 3 bases, with 3 bases lying between them. The germline V gene encodes CDR1 ENHRY and CDR2 SYGVKD. CDR3 region: CAISVEETQYF. CDR3 sequence (DNA): TGTGCCATCAGTGTCGAAGAGACCCAGTACTTC.